One and the same sample provided the 22 T cell receptor beta chains below, sequenced in a study of OX40 agonist ivuxolimab in advanced cancers. Using immunoSEQ multiplex PCR, the repertoire was profiled, and TCRdb retains in-frame clones only, with some absent. The sample lists about 82,000 clones, over 75% seen once, with 2.3% in the top ten. This sample comprised CD4+ or CD8+ T cells sorted from blood, obtained in a trial of the OX40 agonist ivuxolimab. These receptors came from an adult with an advanced solid tumor such as melanoma, head and neck, liver or kidney cancer.

CDR3 sequence reads: CASSGSNRLAGGETQYF. The CDR3, as DNA: TGTGCCAGCAGTGGGTCCAACAGACTAGCGGGAGGGGAGACCCAGTACTTC. The chain is built from TRBV28 and TRBJ2-5; TRBD2 matches at 14 bases. The CDR3 covers 17 residues. V lost 5 bases to trimming and J lost 5 bases; unmatched junction nucleotides: 10. Per germline, CDR1 MDHEN and CDR2 SYDVKM.

The CDR3 DNA reads TGTGCCAGCAGCTTAAGACTAGCGGGAATGGCCCAGTACTTC. Protein: CASSLRLAGMAQYF. The chain joins TRBV7-2 to TRBJ2-5; TRBD2 aligns across 11 bases. CDR1 is SGHTA and CDR2 is FQGNSA in the germline V gene. Germline trimming cut 2 bases from V and 9 bases from J; bases unmatched to any gene: 5. The CDR3 totals 14 residues.

The genes are TRBV28 and TRBJ2-7; no definite D call. Germline loops: CDR1 MDHEN, CDR2 SYDVKM. This CDR3 is 14 amino acids long. Trimming stripped 2 bases from V and 6 bases from J, with 14 bases between. CDR3 nucleotides: TGTGCCAGCAGTTTAGGTGCAGGAACCCGCGAGCAGTACTTC. Translation gives CASSLGAGTREQYF.

The chain joins TRBV11-1 to TRBJ2-7; tentative D call: TRBD2 (6 bases). The CDR3 sequence is 14 residues long. Germline V CDR1 and CDR2: SGHAT, FQDESV (reference sequence). V was cut by 5 bases and J by 2 bases, with 13 bases left in between. In DNA, the CDR3 is TGTGCCAGCAGCCACCGTAGCGGACCCTACGAGCAGTACTTC. This encodes CASSHRSGPYEQYF.

This clone appeared a single time. The CDR3 region has the DNA TGTGCCACCCAACTAGACGGTGGTAGCACAGATACGCAGTATTTT. Residues: CATQLDGGSTDTQYF. This chain connects TRBV2 to TRBJ2-3; D is perhaps TRBD2 (5 bases). Germline V gene lookup returns CDR1 SNHLY and CDR2 FYNNEI. V was pared by 10 bases and J by 0 bases, with 17 bases between. The CDR3 is 15 amino acids.

The chain is built from TRBV10-1 and TRBJ2-7, with 10 positions matching TRBD2. Germline trimming cut 3 bases from V and 3 bases from J; bases unmatched to any gene: 2. Germline lookup yields CDR1 WNHNN and CDR2 SYGVQD (reference sequence). This CDR3 contains 14 residues. This chain's CDR3 is CASSEGLAVYEQYF. CDR3 DNA: TGCGCCAGCAGTGAAGGACTAGCGGTCTACGAGCAGTACTTC.

J is TRBJ1-4 and V is TRBV7-2, with TRBD1 identical over 7 bases. Per germline, CDR1 SGHTA and CDR2 FQGNSA. The CDR3 extends over 14 amino acids. Unmatched junction bases numbered 7, after V lost 5 bases and J lost 7 bases. This CDR3 is CASSQMTGSEKLFF. DNA of the CDR3: TGTGCCAGCAGCCAAATGACAGGGTCTGAAAAACTGTTTTTT.

This chain uses TRBV10-3 with TRBJ2-5, with 9 bases matching TRBD1. In germline, CDR1 is ENHRY, CDR2 SYGVKD. The V segment lost 6 bases and the J segment 1 base; nucleotides outside the gene matches: 9. The CDR3 spans 16 residues. For the CDR3, the DNA is TGTGCCATCAGCCGGACAGGGGTAGACATCCAAGAGACCCAGTACTTC. As protein: CAISRTGVDIQETQYF.

J is TRBJ2-6 and V is TRBV7-9; a possible D gene is TRBD2 (6 bases). From germline, CDR1 is SEHNR and CDR2 FQNEAQ (reference sequence). The CDR3 runs to 17 residues. V lost 4 bases to trimming and J lost 0 bases, with 13 bases between them. The CDR3 bases are TGTGCCAGCAGCTCCCGGGGGATGATCTCTGGGGCCAACGTCCTGACTTTC. Protein: CASSSRGMISGANVLTF.

This chain links TRBV6-5 with TRBJ2-7; 7 bases are a match to TRBD2. Germline CDR1 and CDR2: MNHEY and SVGAGI. V dropped 6 bases and J dropped 5; count of bases not matched to a gene: 7. CDR3 length: 13 residues. Written as DNA, the CDR3 is TGTGCCAGCAGAAGCGGGAATGGGAACGAGCAGTACTTC. This gives the protein CASRSGNGNEQYF.

This chain connects TRBV28 to TRBJ2-7; D not resolved. The CDR3 runs 13 residues. Germline V gene data show CDR1 as MDHEN and CDR2 as SYDVKM. Trimming stripped 8 bases from V and 7 bases from J, with 18 bases between. The CDR3 loop is CASLLPGRREQYF. In DNA, the CDR3 is TGTGCCAGCCTCCTCCCCGGCAGAAGGGAGCAGTACTTC.

The rearrangement uses TRBV10-1 and TRBJ2-2; perhaps TRBD1 as D (6 bases). CDR1 is WNHNN and CDR2 is SYGVQD in the germline V gene (reference sequence). Trimming shortened V by 4 bases and J by 0 bases, and 15 bases separated the two germline ends. There are 17 residues in the CDR3. CDR3 in amino acids: CASSATPGHANTGELFF. The DNA of the CDR3 is TGCGCCAGCAGTGCGACTCCGGGACACGCGAACACCGGGGAGCTGTTTTTT.

The chain carries TRBV28 and TRBJ1-2, with unresolved D. The CDR3 covers 13 residues. Trimming removed 1 base at V and 4 bases at J, with 7 bases between. CDR1 and CDR2 (germline): MDHEN, SYDVKM. The CDR3, as DNA: TGTGCCAGCAGTTTATCTATGGTCTATGGCTACACCTTC. Amino acid sequence: CASSLSMVYGYTF.

J is TRBJ2-2 and V is TRBV6-1, with TRBD1 as a possible D gene (5 bases). V was trimmed by 9 bases and J by 1 base, leaving 12 bases between them. This CDR3 is 14 amino acids long. The V gene's germline CDR1 is MNHNS and CDR2 SASEGT. This CDR3 reads CASGHTLNTGELFF. In DNA form, the CDR3 reads TGTGCCAGTGGACATACCCTGAACACCGGGGAGCTGTTTTTT.

The chain links TRBV19 to TRBJ2-6, with 8 bases aligning to TRBD1. Germline V gene data show CDR1 as LNHDA and CDR2 as SQIVND (reference sequence). This CDR3 has 16 amino acids. V gave up 6 bases and J gave up 2 bases; unmatched junction bases: 6. The CDR3 reads CASSETGVTGANVLTF. In nucleotides, the CDR3 is TGTGCCAGTAGCGAGACAGGGGTAACTGGGGCCAACGTCCTGACTTTC.

CDR3 sequence (DNA): TGTGCCAGCAGTTTGACCTACCCAGTCAGGGGGCAAGGCACAGATACGCAGTATTTT. Residues: CASSLTYPVRGQGTDTQYF. V gene TRBV27 combines with J gene TRBJ2-3; TRBD1 aligns across 8 bases. The trim removed 3 bases at V and 1 base at J, leaving 15 bases unmatched. Per the germline V gene, CDR1 is MNHEY and CDR2 is SMNVEV (reference sequence). CDR3 length: 19 residues.

V is TRBV28 and J is TRBJ2-7, with a tentative D call TRBD2 (6 bases). Trimming took off 10 bases at V and 7 bases at J, with 14 bases between the two ends. The CDR3 loop spans 11 amino acids. Per germline, CDR1 MDHEN and CDR2 SYDVKM. Written as DNA, the CDR3 is TGTGCCACCACGCGGGGCTTGGAGCAGTACTTC. Translating gives CATTRGLEQYF.

V usage is TRBV5-1 and J usage is TRBJ1-3; possibly TRBD1 for D (5 bases). Per germline, CDR1 SGHRS and CDR2 YFSETQ. The CDR3 sequence is 17 residues long. The V end was cut by 0 bases, the J end by 0 bases, with 13 bases between. This CDR3 reads CASSLGGAVGSGNTIYF. The DNA of the CDR3 is TGCGCCAGCAGCTTGGGAGGGGCGGTTGGCTCTGGAAACACCATATATTTT.

The chain has TRBV19 and TRBJ2-2, with D uncertain. CDR3 length: 15 amino acids. Trimming took 0 bases from V and 1 from J, leaving 6 bases between them. The V gene's germline CDR1 is LNHDA and CDR2 SQIVND (reference sequence). The CDR3 is CASSIDWWNTGELFF. Written as DNA, the CDR3 is TGTGCCAGTAGTATAGATTGGTGGAACACCGGGGAGCTGTTTTTT.

The chain uses TRBV9 and TRBJ2-1; 12 bases map to TRBD2. The CDR3 spans 15 residues. Germline V gives CDR1 SGDLS, CDR2 YYNGEE. V was clipped by 8 bases and J by 7 bases; unmatched bases: 10. CDR3 DNA sequence: TGTGCCAGTCTAGCGGGAGGGCCGGGGTGGAATGAGCAGTTCTTC. Translated: CASLAGGPGWNEQFF.

A single count supports this clone. V usage is TRBV15 and J usage is TRBJ1-5; D remains ambiguous. Trimming pared 7 bases from V and 4 bases from J, leaving 14 bases between. The CDR3 runs 14 residues. CDR1 and CDR2 from the germline V gene are LNHNV and YYDKDF (reference sequence). CDR3 nucleotides: TGTGCCACCAAACAAGACCAGATTAATCAGCCCCAGCATTTT. Its translation: CATKQDQINQPQHF.

The chain joins TRBV10-3 to TRBJ2-3; D remains unclear. The CDR3 runs 12 residues. The germline gives CDR1 ENHRY, CDR2 SYGVKD. Trimming left V 0 bases short and J 5 bases short, with 3 bases between. The CDR3 here is CAISESRDTQYF. The DNA for the CDR3 is TGTGCCATCAGTGAGTCGCGAGATACGCAGTATTTT.